The 18 T cell receptor beta chains given below trace back to one sample, sequenced in a study of blood T cell repertoires in COVID-19. Here immunoSEQ multiplex PCR was the method, and the copy in TCRdb shows in-frame clones only, minus some. The sample consists of more than 60,000 clones, roughly 89% of them appearing once. Sequencing was performed on peripheral blood. The receptors shown here come from a woman aged 45-60 years with active COVID-19.

The sample holds one count of this clone. The gene calls are TRBV5-1 and TRBJ2-7; 13 bases align to TRBD2. The CDR3 covers 15 residues. Germline values: CDR1 SGHRS, CDR2 YFSETQ. V shed 4 bases, J shed 0 bases, and the junction held 1 base outside the gene matches. CDR3 region: CASSRTSGGSYEQYF. CDR3 nucleotides: TGCGCCAGCAGCCGGACTAGCGGGGGCTCCTACGAGCAGTACTTC.

This chain joins TRBV3-1 (or the pseudogene TRBV3-2) and TRBJ1-1; possibly TRBD1 for D (5 bases). Germline V gene data show CDR1 as LGHDT and CDR2 as YNNKEL (reference sequence). The germline V and J ends were trimmed by 4 bases and 5 bases, with 17 bases remaining between them. The CDR3 consists of 15 residues. The CDR3 nucleotides read TGTGCCAGCAGCCGCGGGGGGGGGTCGTATACTGAAGCTTTCTTT. This gives the protein CASSRGGGSYTEAFF.

The chain carries TRBV9 and TRBJ2-2; 9 nucleotides line up with TRBD1. V lost 0 bases to trimming and J lost 9 bases; unmatched junction nucleotides: 3. The CDR3 is 14 amino acids. Germline CDR1 SGDLS, CDR2 YYNGEE. CDR3 sequence: CASSVETGGRELFF. CDR3 nucleotides: TGTGCCAGCAGCGTAGAGACAGGGGGTAGGGAGCTGTTTTTT.

This clone has only one observation. One end of the junction does not line up with germline, which may come from a read error. V usage is TRBV7-7 and J usage is TRBJ2-5, with TRBD2 matching 9 bases. This CDR3 comprises 16 residues. CDR1 and CDR2 (germline): SSHAT, FNYEAQ (reference sequence). The CDR3 reads CASSAGASGIGETQYF. The CDR3 DNA reads as TGTGCTAGCAGCGCAGGGGCTAGCGGGATAGGGGAGACCCAGTACTTC. Variable domain in full (rest from reference TRBV7-7 and TRBJ2-5): GAGVSQSPRYKVTKRGQDVTLRCDPISSHATLYWYQQALGQGPEFLTYFNYEAQPDKSGLPSDRFSAERPEGSISTLTIQRTEQRDSAMYRCASSAGASGIGETQYFGPGTRLLVL.

This rearrangement joins TRBV30 to TRBJ1-2, with D possibly being TRBD1 (6 bases). The CDR3 runs 14 residues. From germline, CDR1 is GTSNPN and CDR2 SVGIG (reference sequence). Trimming left V 3 bases short and J 4 bases short, with 15 bases between. The CDR3: CAWSRSTGSYGYTF. The DNA of the CDR3 is TGTGCCTGGAGCAGGTCGACAGGATCCTATGGCTACACCTTC.

The chain combines TRBV3-1 (or the pseudogene TRBV3-2) with TRBJ2-2, with 7 positions matching TRBD1. The CDR3 runs 14 residues. The V and J ends lost 6 bases and 0 bases, in that order; junction bases with no gene match: 1. Germline V gene sequence: CDR1 LGHDT, CDR2 YNNKEL (reference sequence). CDR3 loop: CASRDRTNTGELFF. The DNA for the CDR3 is TGTGCCAGCAGGGACAGGACGAACACCGGGGAGCTGTTTTTT.

The genes are TRBV5-6 and TRBJ2-1; 8 nucleotides match TRBD2. This CDR3 has 18 amino acids. Germline assignment: CDR1 SGHDT and CDR2 YYEEEE. The V and J ends lost 4 bases and 4 bases, in that order; junction bases with no gene match: 16. The CDR3 sequence is CASSTDTASGRRYNEQFF. The CDR3, as DNA: TGTGCCAGCAGCACAGACACGGCTAGCGGGCGGAGGTACAATGAGCAGTTCTTC.

The CDR3 here is CASSLGAVTGVFF. In nucleotides, the CDR3 is TGTGCCAGCAGTTTAGGAGCGGTGACAGGTGTGTTCTTC. The genes are TRBV12-3 or TRBV12-4 and TRBJ2-1; tentatively, D is TRBD1 (6 bases). This CDR3 comprises 13 residues. V was trimmed by 1 base and J by 15 bases, leaving 16 bases between them.

The chain is built from TRBV6-5 and TRBJ2-7; TRBD1 aligns across 11 bases. With V trimmed by 5 bases and J by 8 bases, 11 bases remained unmatched. Germline V CDR1 and CDR2: MNHEY, SVGAGI. This CDR3 is 15 amino acids long. The CDR3: CASSKRTGGAGQQYF. DNA of the CDR3: TGTGCCAGCAGTAAACGGACAGGGGGCGCGGGTCAGCAGTACTTC.

This rearrangement joins TRBV7-9 to TRBJ2-1; 9 bases align to TRBD1. The germline V gene encodes CDR1 SEHNR and CDR2 FQNEAQ (reference sequence). J gave up 10 bases and V 5 bases, and 9 bases lay outside the gene matches. The CDR3 contains 14 residues. Here the CDR3 reads CASSPTRTGEEQFF. In nucleotides, the CDR3 is TGTGCCAGCAGCCCCACTCGGACAGGGGAGGAGCAGTTCTTC.

The J gene is TRBJ1-1, the V gene TRBV19, with a possible D match to TRBD1 (5 bases). The V end was cut by 8 bases, the J end by 7 bases, with 14 bases between. In germline, CDR1 is LNHDA, CDR2 SQIVND (reference sequence). CDR3 length: 12 residues. CDR3 in DNA: TGTGCCAGTCCGGGGACGGGGGGTGAAGCTTTCTTT. Amino acid sequence: CASPGTGGEAFF.

This clone was picked up one time. The CDR3 nucleotides read TGTGCCAGCAGAGGACAGGAAATCTACGAGCAGTACTTC. Residues: CASRGQEIYEQYF. The chain links TRBV12-3 or TRBV12-4 to TRBJ2-7; 7 bases are shared with TRBD1. The CDR3 has 13 residues. The J segment lost 3 bases and the V segment lost 6 bases, leaving 5 bases of the junction unmatched.

This chain uses TRBV25-1 with TRBJ2-7; weak D call: TRBD1 (5 bases). The CDR3 contains 14 residues. Germline CDR1 is MGHDK and CDR2 is SYGVNS. The ends were cut back, 4 bases at V and 0 bases at J, with 10 bases in the middle. The CDR3 sequence is CASSASQGSYEQYF. The CDR3 DNA reads as TGTGCCAGCAGTGCCTCGCAGGGCTCCTACGAGCAGTACTTC.

This clone was observed at least ten times. The chain recombines TRBV7-8 with TRBJ1-5; 8 nucleotides line up with TRBD1. The V and J ends lost 5 bases and 6 bases, in that order; junction bases with no gene match: 3. The length of the CDR3 is 13 residues. CDR1 SGHVS and CDR2 FQNEAQ come from the germline V gene. The CDR3 spells CASSPDRVQPQHF. Written as DNA, the CDR3 is TGTGCCAGCAGCCCGGACAGGGTTCAGCCCCAGCATTTT. The full variable domain, completed using reference TRBV7-8 and TRBJ1-5, is GAGVSQSPRYKVAKRGQDVALRCDPISGHVSLFWYQQALGQGPEFLTYFQNEAQLDKSGLPSDRFFAERPEGSVSTLKIQRTQQEDSAVYLCASSPDRVQPQHFGDGTRLSIL.

V and J are TRBV27 and TRBJ2-7; 12 bases match TRBD2. V gave up 5 bases and J gave up 2 bases; unmatched junction bases: 4. The CDR3 consists of 15 residues. Germline assignment: CDR1 MNHEY and CDR2 SMNVEV (reference sequence). In DNA, the CDR3 is TGTGCCAGCAGTCCTTGGACTAGCGGGACCTACGAGCAGTACTTC. It is translated as CASSPWTSGTYEQYF.

This clone was counted once. V is TRBV11-2 and J is TRBJ2-7; 9 positions match TRBD1. The CDR3 runs to 14 residues. Germline V lookup: CDR1 SGHAT, CDR2 FQNNGV. The V segment lost 6 bases and the J segment 3 bases; nucleotides outside the gene matches: 6. CDR3 region: CASRVPGQGYEQYF. CDR3 nucleotide sequence: TGTGCCAGCAGAGTACCGGGACAGGGCTACGAGCAGTACTTC.

The V gene is TRBV24-1, the J gene TRBJ2-3; D perhaps matches TRBD2 (6 bases). The germline gives CDR1 KGHDR, CDR2 SFDVKD. Trimming removed 7 bases at V and 0 bases at J, with 16 bases between. The CDR3 contains 16 residues. Written as DNA, the CDR3 is TGTGCCACCAGGGCCCGAACCGGGACTAGCACAGATACGCAGTATTTT. It specifies CATRARTGTSTDTQYF.

The chain uses TRBV23-1 and TRBJ1-5; D remains unclear. TRBV23-1 is an ORF; its function is uncertain. V was trimmed by 4 bases and J by 0 bases, leaving 10 bases between them. CDR3 size: 15 residues. The CDR3 loop reads CASSLAAYSNQPQHF. The CDR3 DNA reads TGCGCCAGCAGTCTGGCAGCGTATAGCAATCAGCCCCAGCATTTT.